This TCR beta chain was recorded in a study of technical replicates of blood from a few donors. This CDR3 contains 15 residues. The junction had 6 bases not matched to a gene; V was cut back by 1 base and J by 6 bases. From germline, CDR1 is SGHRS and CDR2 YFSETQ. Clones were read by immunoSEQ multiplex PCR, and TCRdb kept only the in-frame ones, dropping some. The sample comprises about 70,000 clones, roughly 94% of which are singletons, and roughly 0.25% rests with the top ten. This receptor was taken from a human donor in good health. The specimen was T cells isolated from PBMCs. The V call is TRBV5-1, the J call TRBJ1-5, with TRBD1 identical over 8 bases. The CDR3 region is CASSLSGQAGQPQHF. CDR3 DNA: TGCGCCAGCAGCTTGTCGGGACAGGCGGGTCAGCCCCAGCATTTT.